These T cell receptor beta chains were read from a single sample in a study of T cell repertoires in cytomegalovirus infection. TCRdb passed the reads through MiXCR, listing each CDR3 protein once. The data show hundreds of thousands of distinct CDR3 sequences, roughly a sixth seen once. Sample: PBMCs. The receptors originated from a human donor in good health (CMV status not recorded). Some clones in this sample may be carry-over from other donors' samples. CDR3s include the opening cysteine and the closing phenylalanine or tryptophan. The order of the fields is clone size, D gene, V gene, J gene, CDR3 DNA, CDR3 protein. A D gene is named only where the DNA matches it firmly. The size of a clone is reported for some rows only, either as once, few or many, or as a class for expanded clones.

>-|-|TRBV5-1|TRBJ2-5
TGCGCCAGCAGCTTGGGCGTGGGCCGCCAAGAGACCCAGTACTTC
CASSLGVGRQETQYF
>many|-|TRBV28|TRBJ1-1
TGTGCCAGCTCCAATTGGGGACGGGGGAACACTGAAGCTTTCTTT
CASSNWGRGNTEAFF
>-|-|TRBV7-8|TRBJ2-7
TGTGCCAGCAGCTTAGGGACAGCGCCTACCTACGAGCAGTACTTC
CASSLGTAPTYEQYF
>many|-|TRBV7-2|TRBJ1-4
TGTGCCAGCAGCTTAGCAATGGGGGGCACTAATGAAAAACTGTTTTTT
CASSLAMGGTNEKLFF
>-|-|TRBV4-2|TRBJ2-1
TGTGCCAGCAGCCAAGGCACGGGTAGGAGCTCCTACAATGAGCAGTTCTTC
CASSQGTGRSSYNEQFF
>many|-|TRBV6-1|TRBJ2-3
TGTGCCAGCAGCCCGACCCCGGGGGTTTCCTACACAGATACGCAGTATTTT
CASSPTPGVSYTDTQYF
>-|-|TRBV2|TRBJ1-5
TGTGCCAGCAGTGTGACGGGGAGCAATCAGCCCCAGCATTTT
CASSVTGSNQPQHF
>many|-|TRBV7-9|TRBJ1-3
TGTGCCAGCAGCTTCGGTGGAAACACCATATATTTT
CASSFGGNTIYF
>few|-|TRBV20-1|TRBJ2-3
TGCAGTGCTAGAGCCCGGGCCCCTACGGGGGGCACAGATACGCAGTATTTT
CSARARAPTGGTDTQYF
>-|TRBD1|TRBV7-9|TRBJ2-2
TGTGCCAGCAGTCGTCGGGGACAGGGGTTCCCCGGGGAGCTGTTTTTT
CASSRRGQGFPGELFF
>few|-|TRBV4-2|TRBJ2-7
TGTGCCAGCAGCCAAGATTCTGGGGTGGGCGAGCAGTACTTC
CASSQDSGVGEQYF
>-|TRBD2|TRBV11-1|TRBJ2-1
TGTGCCAGCAGCCAGACCAGCGGGACCTACAATGAGCAGTTCTTC
CASSQTSGTYNEQFF
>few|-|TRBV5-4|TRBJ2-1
TGTGCCAGCACCAACAGTGCCGGCTCCTACAATGAGCAGTTCTTC
CASTNSAGSYNEQFF
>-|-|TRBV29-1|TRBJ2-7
TGCAGCGTTGAAGAGTTTGAGGGACCTGATTACGAGCAGTACTTC
CSVEEFEGPDYEQYF
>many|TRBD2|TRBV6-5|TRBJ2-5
TGTGCCAGCAGTTACCGTACTAGCGGGGGTGTGACCCAGTACTTC
CASSYRTSGGVTQYF
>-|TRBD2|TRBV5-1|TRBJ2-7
TGCGCCAGCAGCAAAAGATGGGACTACTACGAGCAGTACTTC
CASSKRWDYYEQYF
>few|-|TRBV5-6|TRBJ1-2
TGTGCCAGCAGCTCCTCCGGGACCCCGACCAACTATGGCTACACCTTC
CASSSSGTPTNYGYTF
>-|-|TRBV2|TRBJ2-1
TGTGCCAGCAGTGGCCTAGCCAGCTCCTACAATGAGCAGTTCTTC
CASSGLASSYNEQFF
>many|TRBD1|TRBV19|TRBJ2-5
TGTGCCAGTAGTGCAGGGGGAGAGACCCAGTACTTC
CASSAGGETQYF
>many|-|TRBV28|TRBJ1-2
TGTGCCAGCATCTCGAGCCGGTCCGCTAGGGGCTACACCTTC
CASISSRSARGYTF
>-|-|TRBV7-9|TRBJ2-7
TGTGCCAGCAGCTCAGGGGGGGGGCCGACCTACGAGCAGTACTTC
CASSSGGGPTYEQYF
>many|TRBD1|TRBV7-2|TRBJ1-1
TGTGCCAGCAGCCTCGACAGGGGACAAGAAGCTTTCTTT
CASSLDRGQEAFF
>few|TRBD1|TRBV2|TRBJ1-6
TGTGCCAGAGCGGAGGGGACAGGGGGTAATTCACCCCTCCACTTT
CARAEGTGGNSPLHF
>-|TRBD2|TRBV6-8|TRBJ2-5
TGTGCCAGCAGCTATACTACTGCGGGGGGGACAAAAGAGACCCAGTACTTC
CASSYTTAGGTKETQYF
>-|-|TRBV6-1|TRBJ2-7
TGTGCCAGCAGTGGAACCGGGAGTACCTACTACGAGCAGTACTTC
CASSGTGSTYYEQYF
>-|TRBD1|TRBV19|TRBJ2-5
TGTGCCAACTACTTAAGGCCAGGGGGTGGAGAGACCCAGTACTTC
CANYLRPGGGETQYF
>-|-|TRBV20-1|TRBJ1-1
TGCAGTGCCAGGAGCGGGCTGGGGCCGAACACTGAAGCTTTCTTT
CSARSGLGPNTEAFF
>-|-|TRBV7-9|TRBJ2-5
TGTGCCAGCAGCTTAGAAGCGGCTTTCAGGTACCAAGAGACCCAGTACTTC
CASSLEAAFRYQETQYF
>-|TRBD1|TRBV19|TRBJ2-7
TGTGCCAGTAGGTCGACAGGGGCCGGTGAGCAGTACTTC
CASRSTGAGEQYF
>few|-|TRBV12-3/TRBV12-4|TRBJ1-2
TGTGCCAGCAGGCTGACTGCAGGGTCTGGTGGCTACACCTTC
CASRLTAGSGGYTF
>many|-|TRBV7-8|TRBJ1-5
TGTGCCAGCAGCTTAGGCCCATTAAAGGGGGGCAATCAGCCCCAGCATTTT
CASSLGPLKGGNQPQHF
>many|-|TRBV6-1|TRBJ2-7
TGTGCCAGCAGTCCCGAGGGGATTCGACGTCGCTACGAGCAGTACTTC
CASSPEGIRRRYEQYF
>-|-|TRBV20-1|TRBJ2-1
TGCAGTGCTAGAGAGTGGACCAAACCAGCCAATGAGCAGTTCTTC
CSAREWTKPANEQFF
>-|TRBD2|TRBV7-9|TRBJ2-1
TGTGCCAGCAAAGGAGAGGGACTAGCGGCGTCTGAGCAGTTCTTC
CASKGEGLAASEQFF
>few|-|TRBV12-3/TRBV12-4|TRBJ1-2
TGTGCCAGCAGTTTATCTAGGGGTCCCTTCTATGGCTACACCTTC
CASSLSRGPFYGYTF
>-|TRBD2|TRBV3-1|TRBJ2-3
TGTGCCAGCAGCGATTTAGCGGGGACCACAGATACGCAGTATTTT
CASSDLAGTTDTQYF
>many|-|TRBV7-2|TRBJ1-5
TGTGCCAGCAGCTTAGCAGGAGGAGGCATGGGTCAGCCCCAGCATTTT
CASSLAGGGMGQPQHF
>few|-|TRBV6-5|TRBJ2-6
TGTGCCAGCAGTTACGGGATCTCTGGGGCCAACGTCCTGACTTTC
CASSYGISGANVLTF
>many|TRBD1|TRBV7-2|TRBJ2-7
TGTGCCAGCAGCCCACGACAGGGGCCGGGCTACGAGCAGTACTTC
CASSPRQGPGYEQYF
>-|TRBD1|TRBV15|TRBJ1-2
TGTGCCACCAGCAGGAACTCGGGACAGGGCTATGGCTACACCTTC
CATSRNSGQGYGYTF
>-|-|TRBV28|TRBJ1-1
TGTGCCAGCAGTTCCGCCGGGACCGCGAACACTGAAGCTTTCTTT
CASSSAGTANTEAFF
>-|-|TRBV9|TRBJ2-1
TGTGCCAGCAGCGTTACTGTAGGGGGGCTCAATGAGCAGTTCTTC
CASSVTVGGLNEQFF
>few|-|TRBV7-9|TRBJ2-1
TGTGCCAGCAGCTTCAGGGCCGGAGACTACAATGAGCAGTTCTTC
CASSFRAGDYNEQFF
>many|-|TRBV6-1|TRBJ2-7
TGTGCCAGCACCCTAGGAATGGACAGTCCAATCTACGAGCAGTACTTC
CASTLGMDSPIYEQYF
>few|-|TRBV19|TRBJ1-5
TGTGCCAGTAGTACCGGACAACTCAGCAATCAGCCCCAGCATTTT
CASSTGQLSNQPQHF
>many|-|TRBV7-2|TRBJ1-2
TGTGCCAGCAGCTTAGGGGCCGGGTCGCCCTATGGCTACACCTTC
CASSLGAGSPYGYTF
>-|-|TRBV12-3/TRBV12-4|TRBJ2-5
TGTGCCAGCAGACTCGAACAGGGAAACCAAGAGACCCAGTACTTC
CASRLEQGNQETQYF
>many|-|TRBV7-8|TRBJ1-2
TGTGCCAGCAGCTTAGTCCCGGGTGGCTATGGCTACACCTTC
CASSLVPGGYGYTF
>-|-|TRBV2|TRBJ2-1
TGTGCCAGTCAGGGGTGGGACGGAATTAACAATGAGCAGTTCTTC
CASQGWDGINNEQFF
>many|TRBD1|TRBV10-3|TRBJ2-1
TGTGCCAGACCGGGACAGGGGTGCCCAACGCCCCCCCAATATGAGCAGTTCTTC
CARPGQGCPTPPQYEQFF
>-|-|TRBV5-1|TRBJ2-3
TGCGCCAGCAGCTTGCTCCCAGGGGTGTCCCATACGCAGTATTTT
CASSLLPGVSHTQYF
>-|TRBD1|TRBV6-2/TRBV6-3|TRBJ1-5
TGTGCCAGCAGTCAGGGGGTCCACCGTAGCAATCAGCCCCAGCATTTT
CASSQGVHRSNQPQHF
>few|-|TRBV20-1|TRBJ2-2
TGCAGTGCTAGAGATGGGGGCAGTACGAACACCGGGGAGCTGTTTTTT
CSARDGGSTNTGELFF
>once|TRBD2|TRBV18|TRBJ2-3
TGTGCCAGCTCACCTTCCGGGGGGGCCTTTGCAGTTACGCAGTATTTT
CASSPSGGAFAVTQYF